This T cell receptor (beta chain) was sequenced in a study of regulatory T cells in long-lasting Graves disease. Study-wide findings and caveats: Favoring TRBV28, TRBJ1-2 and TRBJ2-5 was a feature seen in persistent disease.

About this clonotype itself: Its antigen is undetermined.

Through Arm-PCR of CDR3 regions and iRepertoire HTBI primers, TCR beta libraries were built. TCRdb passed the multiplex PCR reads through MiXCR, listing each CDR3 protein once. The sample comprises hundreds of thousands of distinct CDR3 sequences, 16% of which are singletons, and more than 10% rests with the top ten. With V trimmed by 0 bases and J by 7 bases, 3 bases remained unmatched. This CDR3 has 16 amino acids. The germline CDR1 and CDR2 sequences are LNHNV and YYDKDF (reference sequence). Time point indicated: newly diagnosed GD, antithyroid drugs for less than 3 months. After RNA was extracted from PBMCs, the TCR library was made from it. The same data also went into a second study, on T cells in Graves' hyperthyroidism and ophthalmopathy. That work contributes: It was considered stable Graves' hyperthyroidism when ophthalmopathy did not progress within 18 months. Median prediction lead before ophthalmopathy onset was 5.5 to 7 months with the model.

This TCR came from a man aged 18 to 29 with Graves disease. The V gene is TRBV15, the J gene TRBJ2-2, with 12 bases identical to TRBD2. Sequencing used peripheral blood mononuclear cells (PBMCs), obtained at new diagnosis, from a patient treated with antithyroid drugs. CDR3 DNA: TGTGCCACCAGCAGAGATTGGACTAGCGGGGTCGGGGAGCTGTTTTTT. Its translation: CATSRDWTSGVGELFF.